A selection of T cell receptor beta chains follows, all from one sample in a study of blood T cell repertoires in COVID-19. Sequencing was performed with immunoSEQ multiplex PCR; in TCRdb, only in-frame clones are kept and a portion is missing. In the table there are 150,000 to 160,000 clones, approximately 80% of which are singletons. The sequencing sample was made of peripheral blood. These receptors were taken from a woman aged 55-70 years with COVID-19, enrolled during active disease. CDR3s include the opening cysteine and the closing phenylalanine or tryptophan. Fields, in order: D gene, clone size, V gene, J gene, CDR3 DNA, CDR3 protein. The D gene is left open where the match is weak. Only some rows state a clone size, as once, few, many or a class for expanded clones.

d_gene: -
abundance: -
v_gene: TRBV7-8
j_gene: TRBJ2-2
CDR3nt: TGTGCCAGCGGAGGGCAGGTGCTTTATCCCGCGAACACCGGGGAGCTGTTTTTT
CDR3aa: CASGGQVLYPANTGELFF

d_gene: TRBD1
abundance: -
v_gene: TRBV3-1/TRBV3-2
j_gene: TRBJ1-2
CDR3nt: TGTGCCAGCAGCCTGAGGGACAGTTTATTCTATGGCTACACCTTC
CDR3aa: CASSLRDSLFYGYTF

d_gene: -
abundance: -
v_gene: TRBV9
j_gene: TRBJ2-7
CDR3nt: TGTGCCAGCAGCGTAGAAGGGGCAAGGACCTACGAGCAGTACTTC
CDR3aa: CASSVEGARTYEQYF

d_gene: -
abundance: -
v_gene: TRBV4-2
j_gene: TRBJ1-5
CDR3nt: TGTGCCAGCAGCCAAGGAGCATTTAGCAATCAGCCCCAGCATTTT
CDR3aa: CASSQGAFSNQPQHF

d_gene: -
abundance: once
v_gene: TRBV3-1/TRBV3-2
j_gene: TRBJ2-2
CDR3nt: TGTGCCAGCAGCCAACCGGGACACTACACCGGGGAGCTGTTTTTT
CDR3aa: CASSQPGHYTGELFF

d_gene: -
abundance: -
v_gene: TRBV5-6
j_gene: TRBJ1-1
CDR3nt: TGTGCCAGCAGCTTGGCCCCCAGTCACACTGAAGCTTTCTTT
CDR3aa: CASSLAPSHTEAFF

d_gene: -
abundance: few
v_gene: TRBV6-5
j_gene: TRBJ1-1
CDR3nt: TGTGCCAGCAGTTCTGGGGACACGGACACTGAAGCTTTCTTT
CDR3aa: CASSSGDTDTEAFF

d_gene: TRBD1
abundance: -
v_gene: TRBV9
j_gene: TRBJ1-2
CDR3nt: TGTGCCAGCAGCGTCGGACAGGGGAACTATGGCTACACCTTC
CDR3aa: CASSVGQGNYGYTF

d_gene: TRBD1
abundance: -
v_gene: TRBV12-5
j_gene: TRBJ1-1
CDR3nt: TGTGCTAGTGGTTATTCGACAGGGTTGGATTTGAACACTGAAGCTTTCTTT
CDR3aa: CASGYSTGLDLNTEAFF

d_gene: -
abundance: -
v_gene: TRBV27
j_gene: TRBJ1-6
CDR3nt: TGTGCCAGCGCCCAGGGCTCAGGCCCCTATAATTCACCCCTCCACTTT
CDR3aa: CASAQGSGPYNSPLHF

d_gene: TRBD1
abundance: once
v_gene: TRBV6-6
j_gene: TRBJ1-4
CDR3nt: TGTGCCAGCAGTCCAGGGGGCGCGGGTGAAAAACTGTTTTTT
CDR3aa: CASSPGGAGEKLFF

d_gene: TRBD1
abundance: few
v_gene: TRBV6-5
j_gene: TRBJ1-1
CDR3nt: TGTGCCAGCAGTCGACAGGGTATGAACACTGAAGCTTTCTTT
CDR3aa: CASSRQGMNTEAFF

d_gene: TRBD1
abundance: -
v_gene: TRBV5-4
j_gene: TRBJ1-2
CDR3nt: TGTGCCAGCAGCCGGACAGGGAACTATGGCTACACCTTC
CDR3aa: CASSRTGNYGYTF

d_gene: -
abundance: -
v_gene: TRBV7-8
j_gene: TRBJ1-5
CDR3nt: TGTGCCAGCAGCTTAGGCGCGATTCATCCCAATCAGCCCCAGCATTTT
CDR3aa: CASSLGAIHPNQPQHF

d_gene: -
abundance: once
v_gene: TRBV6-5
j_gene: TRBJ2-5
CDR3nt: TGTGCCAGCATCCTAATCGGACAGAACTGGGAGACCCAGTACTTC
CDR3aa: CASILIGQNWETQYF

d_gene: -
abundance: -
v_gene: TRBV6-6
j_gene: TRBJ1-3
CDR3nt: TGTGCCAGCAGTTACTCCGGGGGGATTGGAAACACCATATATTTT
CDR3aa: CASSYSGGIGNTIYF

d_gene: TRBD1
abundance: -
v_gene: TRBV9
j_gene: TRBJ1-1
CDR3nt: TGTGCCAGCAGCGTACAGGGGGCGAGCACTGAAGCTTTCTTT
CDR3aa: CASSVQGASTEAFF